These 9 T cell receptor beta chains were all obtained from the same sample, sequenced in a study of cytomegalovirus exposure and HLA in healthy donors. With 60 Vbeta and 13 Jbeta primers, the PCR was carried out. Sequencing used immunoSEQ multiplex PCR; TCRdb keeps in-frame clones, though not all of them. The sample contains fewer than 20,000 clones, approximately 80% of which appear only once. The specimen sequenced was PBMCs. The source of these receptors is a human donor in good health.

The chain uses TRBV27 and TRBJ2-1; maybe TRBD2 (6 bases). Trimming took 5 bases from V and 2 from J, leaving 16 bases between them. Germline values: CDR1 MNHEY, CDR2 SMNVEV (reference sequence). This CDR3 has 16 residues. The chain's CDR3 is CASSPLAGRTYNEQFF. The CDR3 region has the DNA TGTGCCAGCAGTCCACTTGCGGGGCGGACCTACAATGAGCAGTTCTTC.

V is TRBV5-4 and J is TRBJ2-4; 7 positions agree with TRBD2. Germline trimming cut 5 bases from V and 0 bases from J; bases unmatched to any gene: 8. Looked up from germline, CDR1 is SGHNT and CDR2 is YYREEE (reference sequence). CDR3 size: 16 residues. The CDR3 protein is CASSPAGTLAKNIQYF. DNA of the CDR3: TGTGCCAGCAGTCCAGCGGGGACCCTAGCCAAAAACATTCAGTACTTC. Full variable domain (missing parts from reference TRBV5-4 and TRBJ2-4): ETGVTQSPTHLIKTRGQQVTLRCSSQSGHNTVSWYQQALGQGPQFIFQYYREEENGRGNFPPRFSGLQFPNYSSELNVNALELDDSALYLCASSPAGTLAKNIQYFGAGTRLSVL.

This rearrangement joins TRBV6-5 to TRBJ1-1; D is uncertain. V was cut by 0 bases and J by 7 bases, with 12 bases left in between. There are 14 residues in the CDR3. Germline CDR1 is MNHEY and CDR2 is SVGAGI. CDR3 nucleotide sequence: TGTGCCAGCAGTTACTCACTGACACCATATGAAGCTTTCTTT. Protein sequence: CASSYSLTPYEAFF.

This rearrangement joins TRBV6-5 to TRBJ2-7; D not certain. Trimming left V 5 bases short and J 5 bases short, with 16 bases between. The V gene's germline CDR1 is MNHEY and CDR2 SVGAGI. This CDR3 spans 14 amino acids. CDR3 DNA: TGTGCCAGCAGTGAAAAGCCGTCTAGGAACGAGCAGTACTTC. Translating gives CASSEKPSRNEQYF.

The rearrangement links TRBV7-2 to TRBJ2-1, with D possibly TRBD2 on 6 matching bases. Trimming shortened V by 3 bases and J by 9 bases, and 12 bases separated the two germline ends. The CDR3 sequence is 13 residues long. Per germline, CDR1 SGHTA and CDR2 FQGNSA. For the CDR3, the DNA is TGTGCCAGCAGCTTGATAGCGGATCGTGAGCAGTTCTTC. This encodes CASSLIADREQFF.

The CDR3 protein is CASSHPSGSSYNEQFF. CDR3 coding DNA: TGCGCCAGCAGCCACCCTAGCGGGAGCTCCTACAATGAGCAGTTCTTC. J is TRBJ2-1 and V is TRBV4-1; 10 bases agree with TRBD2. V lost 3 bases, J lost 0 bases, and 2 bases stayed unmatched. The CDR3 is 16 amino acids. The germline gives CDR1 MGHRA, CDR2 YSYEKL.

This clone has a handful of counts. The chain uses TRBV19 and TRBJ1-6; perhaps TRBD1 as D (5 bases). CDR1 LNHDA and CDR2 SQIVND come from the germline V gene (reference sequence). The V and J ends lost 5 bases and 6 bases respectively, with 14 bases between them. The CDR3 covers 15 residues. The CDR3 spells CASSLAGISNSPLHF. Here the CDR3 DNA reads TGTGCCAGTAGTCTGGCAGGGATTAGTAATTCACCCCTCCACTTT.

In its sample, this clone was seen once. The chain has TRBV7-3 and TRBJ1-6; a possible D gene is TRBD1 (5 bases). Germline CDR1 reads SGHTA; CDR2 reads FQGTGA. The CDR3 has 17 residues. V was pared by 4 bases and J by 0 bases, with 13 bases between. The CDR3 DNA sequence: TGTGCCAGCAGCTACCCGACAGCTCTCTCCTATAATTCACCCCTCCACTTT. This sequence encodes CASSYPTALSYNSPLHF.

This clone showed up just a few times. The V and J genes are TRBV11-3 and TRBJ2-7, with D perhaps matching TRBD1 (5 bases). The CDR3 extends over 13 amino acids. CDR1 SGHNT and CDR2 YENEEA come from the germline V gene. V was clipped by 5 bases and J by 3 bases, with 11 bases between them. CDR3 protein: CASSHQQGYEQYF. For the CDR3, the DNA is TGTGCCAGCAGCCATCAGCAGGGCTACGAGCAGTACTTC.